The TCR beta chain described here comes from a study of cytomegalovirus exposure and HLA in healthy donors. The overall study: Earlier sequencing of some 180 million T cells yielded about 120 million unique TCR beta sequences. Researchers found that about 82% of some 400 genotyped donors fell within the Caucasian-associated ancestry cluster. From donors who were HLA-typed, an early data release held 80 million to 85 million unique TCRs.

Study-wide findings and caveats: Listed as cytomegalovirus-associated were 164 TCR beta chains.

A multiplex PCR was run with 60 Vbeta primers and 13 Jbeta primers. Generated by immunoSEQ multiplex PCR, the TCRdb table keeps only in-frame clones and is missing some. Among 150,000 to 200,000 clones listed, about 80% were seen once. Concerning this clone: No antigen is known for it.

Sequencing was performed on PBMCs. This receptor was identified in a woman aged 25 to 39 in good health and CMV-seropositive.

The CDR3 region has the DNA TGTGCCAGCAGCGCCAACAGCCCCGCAACTAATGAAAAACTGTTTTTT. Translation: CASSANSPATNEKLFF. The chain has TRBV7-2 and TRBJ1-4; no definite D call. V was cut by 5 bases and J by 0 bases, with 13 bases left in between. The CDR3 totals 16 residues. CDR1 is SGHTA and CDR2 is FQGNSA in the germline V gene.